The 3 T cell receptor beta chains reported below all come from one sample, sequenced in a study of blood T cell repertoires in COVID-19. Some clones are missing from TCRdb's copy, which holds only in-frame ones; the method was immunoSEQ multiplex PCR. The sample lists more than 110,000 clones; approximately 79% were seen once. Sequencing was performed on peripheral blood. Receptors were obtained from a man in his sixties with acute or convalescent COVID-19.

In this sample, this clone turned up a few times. The CDR3 bases are TGTGCCTGGAGTGTAACAGGGGGCGCGACTGGAAACACCATATATTTT. This gives the protein CAWSVTGGATGNTIYF. The chain carries TRBV30 and TRBJ1-3; 9 nucleotides line up with TRBD1. The CDR3 runs 16 residues. V gave up 0 bases and J gave up 2 bases; unmatched junction bases: 5. Germline-derived CDR1 and CDR2 are GTSNPN and SVGIG (reference sequence).

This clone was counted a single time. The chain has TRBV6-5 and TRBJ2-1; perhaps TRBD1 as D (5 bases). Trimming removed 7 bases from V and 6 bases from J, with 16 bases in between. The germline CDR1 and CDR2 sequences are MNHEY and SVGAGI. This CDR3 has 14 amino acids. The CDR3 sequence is CASNLQAASNEQFF. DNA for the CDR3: TGTGCCAGCAACTTACAGGCTGCCTCCAATGAGCAGTTCTTC.

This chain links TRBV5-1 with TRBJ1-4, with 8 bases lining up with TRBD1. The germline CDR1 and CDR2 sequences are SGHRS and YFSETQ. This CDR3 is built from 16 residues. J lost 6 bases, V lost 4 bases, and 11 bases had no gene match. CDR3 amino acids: CASSLRPGQADEKLFF. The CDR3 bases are TGCGCCAGCAGCCTCCGTCCGGGACAGGCCGATGAAAAACTGTTTTTT.